This TCR beta chain was obtained from a study of blood T cells in healthy people across ages. Study findings and constraints: Among long-lived donors, naive CD4+ cells were more numerous and diversity higher than in aged donors. Investigators viewed diversity estimates from one million T cells as underestimates, the study reported. TCR beta diversity, measured per million T cells, fell in a roughly linear way with age.

Total RNA, at least 5.5 micrograms per sample, was extracted from PBMCs. It was with a sample-barcoded 5' primer and a J-beta primer mix that a second PCR of roughly 6 to 11 cycles was run. A single record per CDR3 protein comes from TCRdb applying MiXCR to the 5' RACE reads. In the table there are approximately 690,000 distinct CDR3 sequences, 35% to 50% of which are singletons. The V end lost 0 bases, the J end lost 0 bases, and 4 bases lay between the germline ends. The CDR3 has 14 residues. The germline gives CDR1 MGHDK, CDR2 SYGVNS. Concerning this clonotype itself: What it recognizes is unknown.

Sequencing input: blood. This chain connects TRBV25-1 to TRBJ2-3; D call uncertain. The TCR was taken from an elderly man in good health. DNA for the CDR3: TGTGCCAGCAGTGAATATACTAGCACAGATACGCAGTATTTT. Translated: CASSEYTSTDTQYF.